The present T cell receptor beta chain was sequenced within a study of T-cell memory formation after mild COVID-19. Notes on the study in general: Memory sampled before infection contained some responding clones, suggesting cross-reactive memory joined. The main location of contracting CD4+ clones was CM and EM, and that of contracting CD8+ clones was EMRA.

TCR alpha and TCR beta cDNA libraries carrying sample barcodes and UMIs came from 5'RACE with constant-segment primers. In TCRdb, the 5' RACE reads were re-called with MiXCR into one record per CDR3 protein. The profile shows roughly 200,000 distinct CDR3 sequences, under 20% of them singletons. A note on this clonotype: Antigen: not known.

Sequenced: PBMCs or a T cell subset sorted from them (not recorded which). The clonotype originates from an adult woman who had mild COVID-19 (a few samples of this study predate the infection). Cell type and time point are not known.

CDR3 residues: CASARGGGTEAFF. In DNA, the CDR3 is TGCGCCAGCGCACGTGGGGGGGGCACTGAAGCTTTCTTT. V gene TRBV5-1 combines with J gene TRBJ1-1; the D gene is possibly TRBD1 (5 bases). Germline V gene lookup returns CDR1 SGHRS and CDR2 YFSETQ. This CDR3 is built from 13 residues. The V gene lost 7 bases and the J gene lost 4 bases, with 14 bases spanning the gap.